This is a list of T cell receptor beta chains from one sample in a study of blood T cell repertoires in COVID-19. The protocol was immunoSEQ multiplex PCR, while the TCRdb copy is restricted to in-frame clones and leaves out a portion. The sample contains over 100,000 clones, 86% of which appear only once. Sample: peripheral blood. These receptors were obtained from a man aged 40-50 years with acute or convalescent COVID-19. Each CDR3 is given with its conserved first and last residue. D genes are given only for firm matches. Clone size is stated in some rows and not others, as once, few, many or a class when expanded.

len | d_gene | j_gene | v_gene | abundance | CDR3aa | CDR3nt
15 | NA | TRBJ2-2 | TRBV9 | few | CASSISSVNTGELFF | TGTGCCAGCAGCATTTCTAGCGTGAACACCGGGGAGCTGTTTTTT
13 | NA | TRBJ2-7 | TRBV19 | NA | CASSAASTYEQYF | TGTGCCAGTAGTGCGGCTAGTACCTACGAGCAGTACTTC
13 | NA | TRBJ1-5 | TRBV29-1 | NA | CSVEVGPGQPQHF | TGCAGCGTTGAAGTAGGGCCGGGACAGCCCCAGCATTTT
15 | TRBD2 | TRBJ2-3 | TRBV19 | NA | CASSLAGKSTDTQYF | TGTGCCAGTAGTCTAGCGGGTAAAAGCACAGATACGCAGTATTTT
16 | TRBD1 | TRBJ1-2 | TRBV6-5 | NA | CASSYSAGTGGIGYTF | TGTGCCAGCAGTTACTCGGCCGGGACAGGGGGAATCGGCTACACCTTC
15 | TRBD2 | TRBJ2-1 | TRBV11-3 | NA | CASSTTSGGYNEQFF | TGTGCCAGCAGCACGACCAGCGGGGGGTACAATGAGCAGTTCTTC
17 | TRBD2 | TRBJ2-3 | TRBV3-1/TRBV3-2 | NA | CASSQEGLAGSTDTQYF | TGTGCCAGCAGCCAAGAGGGGCTAGCGGGGAGCACAGATACGCAGTATTTT
13 | TRBD1 | TRBJ1-5 | TRBV7-2 | NA | CASSLYRGQPQHF | TGTGCCAGCAGCCTCTACAGGGGGCAGCCCCAGCATTTT
14 | TRBD1 | TRBJ1-3 | TRBV19 | NA | CASKVQGAGNTIYF | TGTGCCAGCAAGGTTCAGGGGGCTGGAAACACCATATATTTT
15 | TRBD2 | TRBJ2-1 | TRBV5-6 | NA | CASSLISGITNEQFF | TGTGCCAGCAGCTTGATTAGCGGGATTACCAATGAGCAGTTCTTC
12 | NA | TRBJ2-1 | TRBV6-6 | NA | CASSQEDPEQFF | TGTGCCAGCAGCCAAGAGGATCCGGAGCAGTTCTTC